The 15 T cell receptor beta chains below were found in one sample sequenced in a study of cytomegalovirus exposure and HLA in healthy donors. The study ran its PCR with 60 Vbeta and 13 Jbeta primers. TCRdb's copy holds only in-frame clones and misses some; the assay was immunoSEQ multiplex PCR. The sample carries around 140,000 clones, roughly 78% recorded once. Sequencing input: PBMCs. The receptor source for this set is a female donor in good health and CMV-seronegative.

The chain couples TRBV10-2 to TRBJ1-4; the D gene is possibly TRBD1 (6 bases). V dropped 9 bases and J dropped 5 bases, with 13 bases sitting between them. The germline V gene has CDR1 WSHSY and CDR2 SAAADI. The CDR3 extends over 13 amino acids. The CDR3 loop is CASQDRPNEKLFF. The CDR3 DNA sequence: TGCGCCAGTCAAGACAGGCCGAATGAAAAACTGTTTTTT.

The chain carries TRBV5-1 and TRBJ2-2; 7 bases align to TRBD2. This CDR3 spans 16 amino acids. Trimming took 4 bases from V and 7 from J; bases not matched to a gene: 13. Germline assignment: CDR1 SGHRS and CDR2 YFSETQ. In DNA form, the CDR3 reads TGCGCCAGCAGCAAACAAAAAAAGCGGGATGTCGGGGAGCTGTTTTTT. It translates to CASSKQKKRDVGELFF. The variable domain in full, with the rest retrieved from reference TRBV5-1 and TRBJ2-2, is KAGVTQTPRYLIKTRGQQVTLSCSPISGHRSVSWYQQTPGQGLQFLFEYFSETQRNKGNFPGRFSGRQFSNSRSEMNVSTLELGDSALYLCASSKQKKRDVGELFFGEGSRLTVL.

The chain employs TRBV5-1 and TRBJ2-1; 10 bases agree with TRBD1. CDR3 length: 15 residues. Trimming at V came to 4 bases and at J to 4 bases, leaving 5 bases not matched to a gene. Germline CDR1 SGHRS, CDR2 YFSETQ. CDR3 amino acids: CASSQTGGGYNEQFF. The CDR3 DNA reads as TGCGCCAGCAGCCAGACAGGGGGCGGTTACAATGAGCAGTTCTTC. The full variable domain, rest sourced from reference TRBV5-1 and TRBJ2-1, is KAGVTQTPRYLIKTRGQQVTLSCSPISGHRSVSWYQQTPGQGLQFLFEYFSETQRNKGNFPGRFSGRQFSNSRSEMNVSTLELGDSALYLCASSQTGGGYNEQFFGPGTRLTVL.

This chain connects TRBV5-4 to TRBJ1-2; D possibly corresponds to TRBD1 (5 bases). V lost 4 bases to trimming and J lost 6 bases, with 19 bases between them. Per the germline V gene, CDR1 is SGHNT and CDR2 is YYREEE (reference sequence). The CDR3 contains 15 residues. CDR3 coding DNA: TGTGCCAGCAGCATACCTAACCATGGAGGGGATGGCTACACCTTC. Encoded protein: CASSIPNHGGDGYTF.

The chain joins TRBV18 to TRBJ1-4, with 11 positions matching TRBD1. J gave up 7 bases and V 3 bases, and 7 bases lay outside the gene matches. The CDR3 sequence is 16 residues long. The germline V gene encodes CDR1 KGHSH and CDR2 LQKENI. The CDR3 protein is CASSPGQGGSGEKLFF. CDR3 in DNA: TGTGCCAGCTCACCGGGACAGGGGGGGAGCGGTGAAAAACTGTTTTTT.

V gene TRBV9 combines with J gene TRBJ1-2; 9 bases match TRBD1. Germline V gene sequence: CDR1 SGDLS, CDR2 YYNGEE. The CDR3 runs 15 residues. Losses at the gene ends were 2 bases for V and 4 bases for J; bases not matched to a gene: 6. The CDR3 protein is CASSVTGQGIYGYTF. The CDR3, as DNA: TGTGCCAGCAGCGTTACTGGACAGGGGATCTATGGCTACACCTTC.

The DNA for the CDR3 is TGTGCCAGCAGCTCTAGCCGACGCAATGAGCAGTTCTTC. Its protein product is CASSSSRRNEQFF. The chain employs TRBV28 and TRBJ2-1; weak D call: TRBD2 (5 bases). The V end was cut by 6 bases, the J end by 6 bases, with 12 bases between. The CDR3 is 13 residues long. Germline CDR1 reads MDHEN; CDR2 reads SYDVKM. The full variable domain, with the rest looked up from reference TRBV28 and TRBJ2-1, is DVKVTQSSRYLVKRTGEKVFLECVQDMDHENMFWYRQDPGLGLRLIYFSYDVKMKEKGDIPEGYSVSREKKERFSLILESASTNQTSMYLCASSSSRRNEQFFGPGTRLTVL.

This clone has only a few counts. The chain links TRBV7-9 to TRBJ1-1; D not resolved. The CDR3 totals 14 residues. Germline values: CDR1 SEHNR, CDR2 FQNEAQ (reference sequence). Trimming stripped 2 bases from V and 1 base from J, with 8 bases between. The CDR3, as DNA: TGTGCCAGCAGCTTATCACCAGGGAACACTGAAGCTTTCTTT. Translation: CASSLSPGNTEAFF.

This clone was counted only a few times. The rearrangement joins TRBV6-6 to TRBJ2-7, with 8 positions matching TRBD2. V was pared by 6 bases and J by 1 base, with 5 bases of the junction left unmatched. Germline CDR1 reads MNHNY; CDR2 reads SVGAGI (reference sequence). CDR3 length equals 14 residues. CDR3 amino acids: CASRWGGRSYEQYF. CDR3 DNA sequence: TGTGCCAGCAGATGGGGCGGGAGGTCCTACGAGCAGTACTTC.

The rearrangement links TRBV25-1 to TRBJ1-3; a weak D match, TRBD1 (6 bases). Germline CDR1 and CDR2: MGHDK and SYGVNS. With 3 bases removed from V and 5 bases from J, the gap between germline ends came to 8 bases. CDR3 length: 13 amino acids. In nucleotides, the CDR3 is TGTGCCAGCAGTGAGGGGGGGCGAAACACCATATATTTT. Its protein product is CASSEGGRNTIYF.

This rearrangement joins TRBV5-1 to TRBJ2-1; 9 bases align to TRBD2. Trimming at V came to 2 bases and at J to 5 bases, leaving 2 bases not matched to a gene. The CDR3 is 14 residues long. Per the germline V gene, CDR1 is SGHRS and CDR2 is YFSETQ. In DNA form, the CDR3 reads TGCGCCAGCAGCTTCAGACTAGCGGACAATGAGCAGTTCTTC. It is translated as CASSFRLADNEQFF.

The chain combines TRBV5-4 with TRBJ2-1; a possible D gene is TRBD2 (7 bases). CDR1 and CDR2 (germline): SGHNT, YYREEE (reference sequence). V was trimmed by 2 bases and J by 9 bases, leaving 15 bases between them. The CDR3 has 14 residues. CDR3 in DNA: TGTGCCAGCAGCTTCATGGGGGGGCGGGGTGAGCAGTTCTTC. Translated: CASSFMGGRGEQFF.

This rearrangement joins TRBV6-1 to TRBJ1-5; maybe TRBD1 (6 bases). The CDR3 sequence is 15 residues long. Trimming left V 6 bases short and J 2 bases short, with 14 bases between. Germline-derived CDR1 and CDR2 are MNHNS and SASEGT. Written as DNA, the CDR3 is TGTGCCAGCAGGGGTACAGGGAGAGGCAATCAGCCCCAGCATTTT. Translation: CASRGTGRGNQPQHF.

This clone was seen once. The V gene is TRBV19, the J gene TRBJ2-1, with D possibly TRBD2 on 6 matching bases. The germline V gene encodes CDR1 LNHDA and CDR2 SQIVND (reference sequence). This CDR3 comprises 13 residues. Trimming took off 6 bases at V and 4 bases at J, with 10 bases between the two ends. CDR3 in amino acids: CASRGTAYNEQFF. The DNA for the CDR3 is TGTGCCAGTAGAGGGACTGCTTACAATGAGCAGTTCTTC.

This clone appeared once. The chain links TRBV4-1 to TRBJ1-5; D ambiguous. Germline CDR1 and CDR2: MGHRA and YSYEKL. CDR3 length: 13 amino acids. Trimming shortened V by 4 bases and J by 5 bases, and 9 bases separated the two germline ends. CDR3 region: CASSLLPDQPQHF. CDR3 nucleotide sequence: TGCGCCAGCAGCCTCCTCCCGGATCAGCCCCAGCATTTT.